This TCR beta chain was recorded in a study of T cell clusters in autoimmune cytopenias. Whole-study context: The median distinct TRB clonotype count was 2,000 to 2,500 per sample, from a median approximately 52,000 reads.

Regarding the study as a whole: Primary autoimmune cytopenia patients appeared to lack physiological T cell clusters present in healthy donors. No cluster-lack signature appeared between secondary cytopenia and chronic lymphocytic leukemia patients, apparently due to lymphoma masking.

Multiplex touch-down PCR amplified TRB using TRB-A and TRB-B pools in one tube. TCRdb re-called the multiplex PCR reads and shows each CDR3 protein once, DNA omitted. This sample contains about 8,400 distinct CDR3 sequences. By frequency, this clonotype registers medium-sized. Antigen: not known. Approximately 40,000 genome equivalents of blood DNA were amplified for TRB. The specimen was peripheral blood. This clonotype originated in a human donor with an autoimmune cytopenia or autoimmune hepatitis (not recorded which).

The CDR3 loop reads CASSLGDRGNSPLHF. V gene TRBV12-3 or TRBV12-4 combines with J gene TRBJ1-6; TCRdb reports TRBD1, a call that lacks DNA to check it against. The CDR3 totals 15 residues.